This passage covers 20 T cell receptor beta chains from one sample sequenced in a study of cytomegalovirus exposure and HLA in healthy donors. A multiplex PCR was run with 60 Vbeta primers and 13 Jbeta primers. Method: immunoSEQ multiplex PCR; TCRdb's copy keeps in-frame clones and lacks some. This table has approximately 73,000 clones, less than 75% appearing once. The sample consisted of PBMCs. These receptors were obtained from a man aged 25-45 years in good health and CMV-seropositive.

V and J are TRBV6-6 and TRBJ1-2, with D possibly being TRBD1 (5 bases). Germline lookup yields CDR1 MNHNY and CDR2 SVGAGI (reference sequence). The V gene lost 0 bases and the J gene lost 4 bases, with 9 bases spanning the gap. The CDR3 is 14 amino acids. Here the CDR3 reads CASSYSPRGYGYTF. The CDR3 DNA follows: TGTGCCAGCAGTTACTCGCCAAGGGGCTATGGCTACACCTTC.

The V and J genes are TRBV9 and TRBJ2-3; 10 nucleotides line up with TRBD2. CDR3 length: 15 amino acids. Trimming took 4 bases from V and 7 from J; bases not matched to a gene: 9. The germline V gene has CDR1 SGDLS and CDR2 YYNGEE. The CDR3 sequence is CASSTSGTSANTQYF. DNA of the CDR3: TGTGCCAGCAGCACCTCCGGGACTAGCGCAAATACGCAGTATTTT.

The gene calls are TRBV5-6 and TRBJ2-7; 8 bases map to TRBD2. V lost 4 bases and J lost 3; bases outside the gene matches: 6. The CDR3 sequence is 14 residues long. The germline CDR1 and CDR2 sequences are SGHDT and YYEEEE. The CDR3 loop reads CASSHGTSNYEQYF. DNA of the CDR3: TGTGCCAGCAGCCATGGGACTAGTAACTACGAGCAGTACTTC.

The chain combines TRBV6-1 with TRBJ1-5; D perhaps matches TRBD1 (5 bases). The germline V and J ends were trimmed by 5 bases and 7 bases, with 12 bases remaining between them. Per germline, CDR1 MNHNS and CDR2 SASEGT. The CDR3 has 13 residues. The CDR3: CASSKDGGQPQHF. The CDR3 DNA sequence: TGTGCCAGCAGTAAGGATGGGGGGCAGCCCCAGCATTTT.

The V gene is TRBV28, the J gene TRBJ1-3; 7 bases are a match to TRBD1. The V gene end was trimmed by 5 bases and the J gene end by 0 bases; junction bases not matched to a gene: 4. Germline CDR1 is MDHEN and CDR2 is SYDVKM. This CDR3 is built from 15 residues. The CDR3 DNA is TGTGCCAGCAGTGGGACAGTTTTCTCTGGAAACACCATATATTTT. Translation: CASSGTVFSGNTIYF.

The chain links TRBV6-6 to TRBJ2-7, with 10 positions matching TRBD1. Germline CDR1 reads MNHNY; CDR2 reads SVGAGI (reference sequence). V lost 6 bases, J lost 5 bases, and 7 bases stayed unmatched. There are 14 residues in the CDR3. The chain's CDR3 is CASRPTGGVDEQYF. The CDR3 DNA reads TGTGCCAGCAGACCGACAGGGGGCGTCGACGAGCAGTACTTC.

This sequence joins TRBV15 and TRBJ2-2; a possible D gene is TRBD1 (6 bases). Germline V gene lookup returns CDR1 LNHNV and CDR2 YYDKDF (reference sequence). This CDR3 comprises 14 residues. Trimming stripped 5 bases from V and 7 bases from J, with 14 bases between. This CDR3 reads CATSGVQGYGELFF. The CDR3 DNA sequence: TGTGCCACCAGCGGCGTTCAGGGGTACGGGGAGCTGTTTTTT.

This clone has just a few counts. The CDR3 coding sequence is TGTGCCAGCACGAATTTAGCGGGGGGCACAGATACGCAGTATTTT. It yields the protein CASTNLAGGTDTQYF. This chain links TRBV27 with TRBJ2-3; 9 nucleotides agree with TRBD2. This CDR3 is built from 15 residues. The ends lost 7 bases at V and 1 base at J; junction bases unmatched: 6. The germline V gene encodes CDR1 MNHEY and CDR2 SMNVEV (reference sequence).

This clone has more than one count but fewer than ten. The V gene is TRBV7-6, the J gene TRBJ2-6; D remains unclear. The CDR3 runs 14 residues. Looked up from germline, CDR1 is SGHVS and CDR2 is FNYEAQ. Trimming removed 5 bases at V and 2 bases at J, with 7 bases between. The CDR3 DNA reads as TGTGCCAGCAGCGCCCGAGCTGGGGCCAACGTCCTGACTTTC. This encodes CASSARAGANVLTF.

A few counts support this clone. Germline and junction disagree at one end, which may indicate a read error. The chain has TRBV6-1 and TRBJ2-7; possibly TRBD1 for D (6 bases). Germline-derived CDR1 and CDR2 are MNHNS and SASEGT. The CDR3 runs to 14 residues. CDR3: CASREGQRSYEQYF. The CDR3 DNA follows: TGTGCCAGCAGGGAAGGACAGCGCTCCTACGAGCAGTACTTC.

This clone was counted a few times. V and J are TRBV18 and TRBJ2-1; 7 nucleotides agree with TRBD2. Germline CDR1 and CDR2: KGHSH and LQKENI. Trimming took 3 bases from V and 5 from J; bases not matched to a gene: 4. The CDR3 has 14 amino acids. CDR3: CASSPGTKDNEQFF. The CDR3 DNA is TGTGCCAGCTCACCCGGGACTAAAGACAATGAGCAGTTCTTC.

The gene calls are TRBV11-2 and TRBJ2-4; no clear D. Germline V gene data show CDR1 as SGHAT and CDR2 as FQNNGV. This CDR3 is 15 amino acids long. V was clipped by 1 base and J by 0 bases, with 7 bases between them. Here the CDR3 reads CASSLGGLAKNIQYF. The CDR3 DNA is TGTGCCAGCAGCTTAGGCGGTCTAGCCAAAAACATTCAGTACTTC.

The chain has TRBV5-1 and TRBJ2-3; D may be TRBD1 (5 bases). The V end lost 1 base, the J end lost 0 bases, and 9 bases lay between the germline ends. This CDR3 spans 15 amino acids. CDR1 is SGHRS and CDR2 is YFSETQ in the germline V gene. DNA of the CDR3: TGCGCCAGCAGCTTGACAGGATATAGCACAGATACGCAGTATTTT. Translation: CASSLTGYSTDTQYF.

The chain carries TRBV6-1 and TRBJ1-4, with a tentative D call TRBD1 (5 bases). Germline V gene sequence: CDR1 MNHNS, CDR2 SASEGT. The germline V and J ends were trimmed by 3 bases and 0 bases, with 14 bases remaining between them. This CDR3 has 17 residues. The CDR3 protein is CASSDRGWRPTNEKLFF. The CDR3 DNA reads TGTGCCAGCAGTGACCGGGGGTGGCGGCCAACTAATGAAAAACTGTTTTTT.

The chain is built from TRBV19 and TRBJ2-5; D is possibly TRBD2 (6 bases). Trimming stripped 8 bases from V and 1 base from J, with 8 bases between. The CDR3 consists of 12 residues. CDR1 LNHDA and CDR2 SQIVND come from the germline V gene (reference sequence). The CDR3 DNA reads TGTGCCAGTGCGGGACTCCAAGAGACCCAGTACTTC. Amino acid sequence: CASAGLQETQYF.

The chain employs TRBV29-1 and TRBJ2-2, with 10 bases fitting TRBD1. V lost 2 bases, J lost 2 bases, and 5 bases stayed unmatched. CDR1 is SQVTM, CDR2 ANQGSEA, per germline. The CDR3 spans 16 residues. CDR3 region: CSVERTGGFNTGELFF. In DNA form, the CDR3 reads TGCAGCGTTGAAAGGACAGGGGGATTCAACACCGGGGAGCTGTTTTTT.

The chain uses TRBV9 and TRBJ1-4, with D perhaps TRBD1 (6 bases). Between the trimmed V and J ends, which lost 3 bases and 5 bases, there was a span of 17 bases. Per the germline V gene, CDR1 is SGDLS and CDR2 is YYNGEE. The CDR3 length is 16 residues. Here the CDR3 reads CASSGDGQLSNEKLFF. CDR3 bases: TGTGCCAGCAGCGGAGACGGACAGCTTTCAAATGAAAAACTGTTTTTT.

The chain couples TRBV28 to TRBJ1-5; 8 bases are a match to TRBD1. Losses at the gene ends were 6 bases for V and 14 bases for J; bases not matched to a gene: 6. This CDR3 region has 11 residues. Germline V lookup: CDR1 MDHEN, CDR2 SYDVKM. CDR3 in amino acids: CASRTGQGKHF. CDR3 bases: TGTGCCAGCAGGACTGGACAGGGTAAGCATTTT. Drawing the rest from reference TRBV28 and TRBJ1-5, the complete variable domain is DVKVTQSSRYLVKRTGEKVFLECVQDMDHENMFWYRQDPGLGLRLIYFSYDVKMKEKGDIPEGYSVSREKKERFSLILESASTNQTSMYLCASRTGQGKHFGDGTRLSIL.

The genes are TRBV6-1 and TRBJ2-3; 7 positions agree with TRBD2. The length of the CDR3 is 14 residues. The V gene's germline CDR1 is MNHNS and CDR2 SASEGT. The trim removed 7 bases at V and 3 bases at J, leaving 7 bases unmatched. CDR3 amino acids: CASIRVGGTDTQYF. In DNA, the CDR3 is TGTGCCAGCATAAGGGTGGGGGGGACAGATACGCAGTATTTT.

This rearrangement joins TRBV5-1 to TRBJ2-7, with TRBD2 matching over 8 bases. Germline values: CDR1 SGHRS, CDR2 YFSETQ. This CDR3 has 15 amino acids. Trimming cost V 0 bases and J 0 bases; bases outside gene matches: 2. The CDR3 is CASSLGAGASYEQYF. CDR3 nucleotides: TGCGCCAGCAGCTTGGGAGCGGGGGCCTCCTACGAGCAGTACTTC.